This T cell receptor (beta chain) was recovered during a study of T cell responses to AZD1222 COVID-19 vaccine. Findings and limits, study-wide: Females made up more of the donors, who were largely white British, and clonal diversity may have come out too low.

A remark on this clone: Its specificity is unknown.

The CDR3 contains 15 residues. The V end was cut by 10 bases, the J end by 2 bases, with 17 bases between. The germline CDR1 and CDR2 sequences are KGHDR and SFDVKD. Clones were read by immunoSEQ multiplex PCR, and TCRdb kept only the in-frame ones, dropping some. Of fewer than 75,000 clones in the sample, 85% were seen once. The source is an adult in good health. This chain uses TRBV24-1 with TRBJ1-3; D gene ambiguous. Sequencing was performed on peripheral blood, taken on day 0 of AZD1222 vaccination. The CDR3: CATQERGPPGNTIYF. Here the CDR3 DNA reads TGTGCCACTCAGGAACGCGGACCTCCTGGAAACACCATATATTTT.